Listed here are 29 T cell receptor beta chains from one sample, sequenced in a study of blood T cells in healthy people across ages. A second PCR of roughly 6 to 12 cycles used a sample-barcoded 5' primer and a J-beta primer mix. TCRdb passed the 5' RACE reads through MiXCR, listing each CDR3 protein once. The sample records 750,000 to 950,000 distinct CDR3 sequences, almost 30% being singletons. These data were also reused for a study on T cells of mothers and their children.

Sequencing input: blood. These receptors were collected from a woman in her thirties or forties in good health.

The rearrangement joins TRBV7-3 to TRBJ2-7; TRBD2 agrees at 7 bases. This CDR3 has 16 amino acids. V trimming: 5 bases; J trimming: 2 bases; junction bases outside the gene matches: 12. The germline gives CDR1 SGHTA, CDR2 FQGTGA. The CDR3 nucleotides read TGTGCCAGCAGCCCACCACGGGCGGGGGAAACCTACGAGCAGTACTTC. Residues: CASSPPRAGETYEQYF.

This clonotype occurred once. The junction and the germline gene differ at one end; a read error may be behind it. The rearrangement links TRBV20-1 to TRBJ1-2; 9 bases agree with TRBD1. Germline CDR1 DFQATT, CDR2 SNEGSKA (reference sequence). The CDR3 covers 12 residues. In DNA form, the CDR3 reads TGCAGTGCTAACACAGGGGGCCATGACTACACCTTT. Translation: CSANTGGHDYTF.

This clonotype was observed a few times. A read error may produce the germline difference seen at one junction end. V and J are TRBV7-7 and TRBJ1-6; 7 positions agree with TRBD1. Germline V gene data show CDR1 as SSHAT and CDR2 as FNYEAQ (reference sequence). CDR3 size: 20 residues. The CDR3 spells CASSFSSLDRTHSYNSPLHF. In DNA, the CDR3 is TGTGCTAGCAGCTTTAGTTCCCTGGACAGGACCCACTCCTATAATTCACCCCTCCACTTT.

This clonotype was found many times. The chain couples TRBV12-3 or TRBV12-4 to TRBJ2-6; 8 bases align to TRBD1. The ends lost 6 bases at V and 0 bases at J; junction bases unmatched: 10. CDR3 length: 18 amino acids. The CDR3 region is CASSPGQGRISGANVLTF. The CDR3 DNA reads TGTGCCAGCAGCCCCGGACAGGGCCGAATCTCTGGGGCCAACGTCCTGACTTTC.

This clonotype showed up many times. The V call is TRBV18, the J call TRBJ2-1, with 9 nucleotides matching TRBD2. The J segment lost 3 bases and the V segment lost 3 bases, leaving 3 bases of the junction unmatched. Germline CDR1 reads KGHSH; CDR2 reads LQKENI. CDR3 size: 15 residues. In DNA form, the CDR3 reads TGTGCCAGCTCACCCGTAGCGGGGGACTACAATGAGCAGTTCTTC. Translating gives CASSPVAGDYNEQFF.

The chain is built from TRBV12-3 or TRBV12-4 and TRBJ2-3; 8 positions match TRBD1. V shed 6 bases and J 0 bases; nucleotides not matched to a gene: 8. The CDR3 is made up of 16 amino acids. Written as DNA, the CDR3 is TGTGCCAGCAGGCCCGGACAGGGATTGAGCACAGATACGCAGTATTTT. Its translation is CASRPGQGLSTDTQYF.

J is TRBJ2-3 and V is TRBV9; TRBD2 aligns across 9 bases. V lost 0 bases to trimming and J lost 10 bases; unmatched junction nucleotides: 9. Germline CDR1 SGDLS, CDR2 YYNGEE. This CDR3 has 15 residues. CDR3 bases: TGTGCCAGCAGCGTAGGGGCGGGGGGGCCAGGAGCGCAGTATTTT. Translated: CASSVGAGGPGAQYF. The whole variable domain, remainder taken from reference TRBV9 and TRBJ2-3, is DSGVTQTPKHLITATGQRVTLRCSPRSGDLSVYWYQQSLDQGLQFLIQYYNGEERAKGNILERFSAQQFPDLHSELNLSSLELGDSALYFCASSVGAGGPGAQYFGPGTRLTVL.

The chain combines TRBV7-9 with TRBJ2-4, with 12 bases aligning to TRBD1. The end of the DNA is better explained by TRBJ2-7, so the J call may be wrong. This CDR3 region has 15 residues. CDR1 is SEHNR, CDR2 FQNEAQ, per germline (reference sequence). CDR3 in DNA: TGTGCCAGCAGCGCCGGGACAGGGGGCGGATACGAGCAGTACTTC. Protein product: CASSAGTGGGYEQYF.

This clonotype turned up a few times. The genes are TRBV9 and TRBJ2-3; a possible D gene is TRBD2 (5 bases). The V end lost 8 bases, the J end lost 0 bases, and 10 bases lay between the germline ends. Per germline, CDR1 SGDLS and CDR2 YYNGEE. The CDR3 is made up of 13 amino acids. The CDR3 loop reads CASQRSSTDTQYF. CDR3 bases: TGTGCCAGTCAGCGGTCTAGCACAGATACGCAGTATTTT.

The genes are TRBV13 and TRBJ2-1; D is ambiguous. The length of the CDR3 is 12 residues. CDR1 and CDR2 from the germline V gene are PRHDT and FYEKMQ (reference sequence). Trimming left V 5 bases short and J 6 bases short, with 8 bases between. As DNA, the CDR3 is TGTGCCAGCAGCCACAGACCCAATGAGCAGTTCTTC. Translated: CASSHRPNEQFF. The complete variable domain, with remaining parts taken from reference TRBV13 and TRBJ2-1, reads AAGVIQSPRHLIKEKRETATLKCYPIPRHDTVYWYQQGPGQDPQFLISFYEKMQSDKGSIPDRFSAQQFSDYHSELNMSSLELGDSALYFCASSHRPNEQFFGPGTRLTVL.

The chain joins TRBV12-3 or TRBV12-4 to TRBJ1-5; no firm D call. The CDR3 covers 15 residues. V was clipped by 3 bases and J by 2 bases, with 11 bases between them. CDR3 amino acids: CASSFRWGGNQPQHF. The CDR3 DNA follows: TGTGCCAGCAGTTTCCGGTGGGGAGGCAATCAGCCCCAGCATTTT.

The CDR3 here is CASSLPPGPGGYNEQFF. The CDR3 DNA is TGTGCCAGCAGCCTCCCTCCCGGGCCAGGGGGTTACAATGAGCAGTTCTTC. This rearrangement joins TRBV3-1 to TRBJ2-1; 7 bases line up with TRBD1. The germline V gene encodes CDR1 LGHDT and CDR2 YNNKEL (reference sequence). The CDR3 is 17 amino acids. J lost 4 bases, V lost 4 bases, and 13 bases had no gene match.

This clonotype has only a few counts. The CDR3 reads CSARIRGGGYEQYF. CDR3 coding DNA: TGCAGTGCTAGGATCCGGGGGGGCGGTTACGAGCAGTACTTC. V gene TRBV20-1 combines with J gene TRBJ2-7, with 8 bases fitting TRBD2. V was clipped by 3 bases and J by 4 bases; unmatched bases: 8. The CDR3 contains 14 residues. CDR1 DFQATT and CDR2 SNEGSKA come from the germline V gene (reference sequence).

V is TRBV12-3 or TRBV12-4 and J is TRBJ1-1; D possibly corresponds to TRBD1 (5 bases). Between the trimmed V and J ends, which lost 5 bases and 4 bases, there was a span of 14 bases. This CDR3 contains 14 residues. The CDR3 is CASSTRIGTTEAFF. As DNA, the CDR3 is TGTGCCAGCAGTACCCGGATAGGGACCACTGAAGCTTTCTTT.

The chain employs TRBV20-1 and TRBJ1-1, with D possibly being TRBD1 (6 bases). The CDR3 has 14 amino acids. Germline V gives CDR1 DFQATT, CDR2 SNEGSKA (reference sequence). Trimming removed 3 bases at V and 7 bases at J, with 18 bases between. CDR3 in DNA: TGCAGTGCTAGGTCCTATGTCCAGGGGAATGAAGCTTTCTTT. It encodes CSARSYVQGNEAFF.

The chain's CDR3 is CASSLETSSYNEQFF. CDR3 DNA sequence: TGTGCCAGCAGCTTAGAAACGAGCTCCTACAATGAGCAGTTCTTC. This chain links TRBV7-3 with TRBJ2-1; the D is unclear. Germline CDR1 is SGHTA and CDR2 is FQGTGA. The CDR3 is made up of 15 amino acids. The V gene lost 2 bases and the J gene lost 0 bases, with 8 bases spanning the gap.

This clonotype was found a few times. The chain carries TRBV28 and TRBJ1-6; 7 bases fit TRBD1. V dropped 7 bases and J dropped 9; count of bases not matched to a gene: 9. This CDR3 has 14 residues. Germline CDR1 and CDR2: MDHEN and SYDVKM. The CDR3 DNA reads TGTGCCAGCAACCTAGGGGGCTCGCCTTCACCCCTCCACTTT. Translating gives CASNLGGSPSPLHF.

This clonotype has a count of ten or more. The gene calls are TRBV12-3 or TRBV12-4 and TRBJ2-4; the match to TRBD1 covers 11 bases. This CDR3 has 15 amino acids. Trimming removed 6 bases from V and 8 bases from J; junction bases left unmatched: 9. CDR3 loop: CASSLTGTGGDIQYF. CDR3 in DNA: TGTGCCAGCAGCCTTACCGGGACAGGGGGTGACATTCAGTACTTC.

This clonotype turned up a few times. The chain uses TRBV12-3 or TRBV12-4 and TRBJ2-5; TRBD1 is a possible D gene (6 bases). The CDR3 is made up of 16 amino acids. Trimming shortened V by 4 bases and J by 11 bases, and 26 bases separated the two germline ends. CDR3 residues: CASSSPYSRGRGEQYF. DNA for the CDR3: TGTGCCAGCAGTTCCCCGTACAGCAGGGGAAGGGGAGAGCAGTACTTC.

To note about this clonotype: A read error may be the cause here, since a much bigger clone is one base away. The chain has TRBV7-2 and TRBJ2-7, with 9 positions matching TRBD1. In germline, CDR1 is SGHTA, CDR2 FQGNSA. V trimming: 4 bases; J trimming: 4 bases; junction bases outside the gene matches: 5. This CDR3 has 14 amino acids. In nucleotides, the CDR3 is TGTGCCAGCAGCTCGGGACAGGGCATATACGAGCAGTACTTC. Translating gives CASSSGQGIYEQYF.

The chain joins TRBV29-1 to TRBJ2-1, with TRBD2 matching over 10 bases. CDR1 and CDR2 (germline): SQVTM, ANQGSEA. Unmatched junction bases numbered 6, after V lost 7 bases and J lost 3 bases. The CDR3 is 14 amino acids. As DNA, the CDR3 is TGCAGCGCTGCTAGCGGGGGCTTCTACAATGAGCAGTTCTTC. The encoded protein is CSAASGGFYNEQFF.

This clonotype was found a few times. This chain connects TRBV20-1 to TRBJ2-1; TRBD2 matches 7 bases. The CDR3 is made up of 17 amino acids. The V gene end was trimmed by 0 bases and the J gene end by 0 bases; junction bases not matched to a gene: 8. Looked up from germline, CDR1 is DFQATT and CDR2 is SNEGSKA (reference sequence). In DNA, the CDR3 is TGCAGTGCTAGAGATATTCGGCGGGGGAGCTCCTACAATGAGCAGTTCTTC. As protein: CSARDIRRGSSYNEQFF.

V gene TRBV4-1 combines with J gene TRBJ2-5, with 7 positions matching TRBD1. Matching the DNA end better, TRBJ2-7 makes the J call doubtful. This CDR3 comprises 14 residues. Germline CDR1 and CDR2: MGHRA and YSYEKL. The CDR3 protein is CASSLGQAGYEQYF. In DNA, the CDR3 is TGCGCCAGCAGCCTCGGACAGGCAGGGTACGAGCAGTACTTC.

This clonotype was seen a handful of times. The chain is built from TRBV20-1 and TRBJ1-5, with TRBD1 matching 12 bases. Germline-derived CDR1 and CDR2 are DFQATT and SNEGSKA (reference sequence). V shed 3 bases and J 9 bases; nucleotides not matched to a gene: 6. This CDR3 spans 14 amino acids. In nucleotides, the CDR3 is TGCAGTGCTAGCCCCGGGACAGGGGGCGCGCCCCAGCATTTT. It specifies CSASPGTGGAPQHF.

This clonotype occurred a few times. The J gene is TRBJ2-7, the V gene TRBV11-2; 9 bases map to TRBD2. With V trimmed by 5 bases and J by 3 bases, 8 bases remained unmatched. The CDR3 spans 15 residues. Per the germline V gene, CDR1 is SGHAT and CDR2 is FQNNGV. CDR3 coding DNA: TGTGCCAGCAGCCCGGCGGGAGGGAAGAGCTACGAGCAGTACTTC. It encodes CASSPAGGKSYEQYF.

J is TRBJ2-5 and V is TRBV7-3; tentatively, D is TRBD2 (5 bases). The V end lost 3 bases, the J end lost 7 bases, and 12 bases lay between the germline ends. CDR1 is SGHTA and CDR2 is FQGTGA in the germline V gene. The CDR3 covers 13 residues. This CDR3 is CASSFDNEGTQYF. In DNA, the CDR3 is TGTGCCAGCAGCTTCGACAATGAGGGGACCCAGTACTTC.

CDR3 DNA: TGTGCCAGCAGCTTAGTGAGCGTGACGGGGCGCACAGATACGCAGTATTTT. Amino acid sequence: CASSLVSVTGRTDTQYF. The chain is built from TRBV7-2 and TRBJ2-3; the D call may be TRBD1 or TRBD2 (5 bases each). Per the germline V gene, CDR1 is SGHTA and CDR2 is FQGNSA. V lost 1 base and J lost 1, with 15 bases in between. The CDR3 length is 17 residues.

There are many counts of this clonotype. This rearrangement joins TRBV7-2 to TRBJ2-6; D possibly corresponds to TRBD2 (5 bases). This CDR3 has 15 residues. Germline V gene data show CDR1 as SGHTA and CDR2 as FQGNSA. Trimming took 6 bases from V and 0 from J, leaving 9 bases between them. The CDR3 DNA reads as TGTGCCAGCAGACCGGGGAGCTCTGGGGCCAACGTCCTGACTTTC. This sequence encodes CASRPGSSGANVLTF.

The CDR3 DNA reads TGTGCCAGCAGCCAAGGGGGTAGCGCTGCCTGCAATGAGCAGTACTTC. It specifies CASSQGGSAACNEQYF. The chain employs TRBV3-1 and TRBJ2-7, with D tentatively TRBD2 (5 bases). Germline loops: CDR1 LGHDT, CDR2 YNNKEL (reference sequence). CDR3 size: 16 residues. V dropped 1 base and J dropped 7 bases, with 20 bases sitting between them.